These T cell receptor beta chains were read from a single sample in a study of T-cell memory formation after mild COVID-19. TCRdb re-derived calls from the 5' RACE reads in MiXCR, one entry per CDR3 protein. The table has some 150,000 distinct CDR3 sequences, around 15% seen once. The sequencing sample was made of PBMCs or a T cell subset sorted from them (not recorded which). These receptors were collected from an adult woman who had mild COVID-19 (a few samples of this study predate the infection). Cell type and time point are not known. The CDR3 runs from the conserved cysteine through the conserved F or W. Fields, in order: D gene, V gene, clone size, J gene, CDR3 protein, CDR3 DNA. A D gene is named only where the DNA matches it firmly. Clone sizes are given selectively: once, few, many, or a class where the clone is expanded.

D: NA
V: TRBV30
size: NA
J: TRBJ1-1
CDR3: CAWSVSQNTEAFF
DNA: TGTGCCTGGAGTGTAAGTCAGAACACTGAAGCTTTCTTT

D: NA
V: TRBV2
size: NA
J: TRBJ2-7
CDR3: CASSEIGTPLEQYF
DNA: TGTGCCAGCAGTGAAATCGGGACGCCCCTCGAGCAGTACTTC

D: NA
V: TRBV20-1
size: few
J: TRBJ1-2
CDR3: CSARAGDGYTF
DNA: TGCAGTGCTAGGGCGGGGGATGGCTACACCTTC

D: TRBD2
V: TRBV19
size: NA
J: TRBJ2-5
CDR3: CASRTSGGQETQYF
DNA: TGTGCCAGTAGGACTAGCGGGGGGCAAGAGACCCAGTACTTC

D: TRBD2
V: TRBV20-1
size: many
J: TRBJ2-7
CDR3: CSASELAGYTYEQYF
DNA: TGCAGTGCTAGTGAACTAGCGGGTTATACCTACGAGCAGTACTTC

D: NA
V: TRBV12-5
size: few
J: TRBJ2-1
CDR3: CATATSSPVYNEQFF
DNA: TGTGCTACTGCGACCTCAAGCCCGGTCTACAATGAGCAGTTCTTC

D: NA
V: TRBV24-1
size: few
J: TRBJ2-2
CDR3: CATSDLTDTGELFF
DNA: TGTGCCACCAGTGATTTAACGGACACCGGGGAGCTGTTTTTT

D: NA
V: TRBV29-1
size: NA
J: TRBJ1-1
CDR3: CSVTGTGNTEAFF
DNA: TGCAGCGTTACTGGGACGGGGAACACTGAAGCTTTCTTT

D: NA
V: TRBV12-3/TRBV12-4
size: many
J: TRBJ2-3
CDR3: CASSLPSTDTQYF
DNA: TGTGCCAGCAGTTTACCTAGCACAGATACGCAGTATTTT

D: TRBD1
V: TRBV5-1
size: NA
J: TRBJ2-7
CDR3: CASSSGTGTSSYEQYF
DNA: TGCGCCAGCAGCTCCGGGACAGGGACAAGCTCCTACGAGCAGTACTTC

D: NA
V: TRBV29-1
size: few
J: TRBJ2-6
CDR3: CSVEWYGANVLTF
DNA: TGCAGCGTTGAATGGTATGGGGCCAACGTCCTGACTTTC

D: NA
V: TRBV29-1
size: NA
J: TRBJ1-2
CDR3: CSVEKDYGYTF
DNA: TGCAGCGTTGAAAAAGACTATGGCTACACCTTC

D: NA
V: TRBV4-3
size: NA
J: TRBJ1-2
CDR3: CASSQDWDPNYGYTF
DNA: TGCGCCAGCAGCCAAGACTGGGACCCCAACTATGGCTACACCTTC

D: NA
V: TRBV4-2
size: NA
J: TRBJ2-2
CDR3: CASSQGGEGAGELFF
DNA: TGTGCCAGCAGCCAAGGAGGGGAAGGTGCCGGGGAGCTGTTTTTT

D: TRBD1
V: TRBV12-3/TRBV12-4
size: NA
J: TRBJ1-2
CDR3: CASSPGQPASYGYTF
DNA: TGTGCCAGCAGCCCGGGACAGCCGGCCTCCTATGGCTACACCTTC

D: TRBD1
V: TRBV4-1
size: few
J: TRBJ2-7
CDR3: CASSYLQGAHEQYF
DNA: TGCGCCAGCAGCTATCTACAGGGGGCCCACGAGCAGTACTTC

D: TRBD2
V: TRBV5-1
size: NA
J: TRBJ2-5
CDR3: CASSSLAGGDRETQYF
DNA: TGCGCCAGCAGCTCCTTAGCGGGAGGGGACCGAGAGACCCAGTACTTC

D: NA
V: TRBV5-1
size: few
J: TRBJ1-1
CDR3: CASSPGQGSGWTEAFF
DNA: TGCGCCAGCAGCCCCGGGCAGGGTTCGGGGTGGACTGAAGCTTTCTTT

D: TRBD1
V: TRBV12-3/TRBV12-4
size: few
J: TRBJ1-5
CDR3: CASSSTPRGIRDQPQHF
DNA: TGTGCCAGCAGTTCCACACCCAGGGGGATTAGGGATCAGCCCCAGCATTTT

D: NA
V: TRBV9
size: few
J: TRBJ1-2
CDR3: CASSAWVGPNNNYGYTF
DNA: TGTGCCAGCAGCGCCTGGGTGGGCCCCAATAATAACTATGGCTACACCTTC

D: NA
V: TRBV7-9
size: NA
J: TRBJ1-4
CDR3: CASSLNQNEKLFF
DNA: TGTGCCAGCAGCTTAAACCAAAATGAAAAACTGTTTTTT

D: TRBD1
V: TRBV20-1
size: NA
J: TRBJ2-2
CDR3: CSARAWVQGTGELFF
DNA: TGCAGTGCTAGAGCATGGGTACAGGGGACCGGGGAGCTGTTTTTT

D: NA
V: TRBV5-1
size: few
J: TRBJ2-7
CDR3: CASSLDPQGTSSYEQYF
DNA: TGCGCCAGCAGCTTGGACCCTCAAGGGACGAGCTCCTACGAGCAGTACTTC

D: NA
V: TRBV5-1
size: NA
J: TRBJ2-7
CDR3: CASSRDNYEQYF
DNA: TGCGCCAGCAGCCGGGACAACTACGAGCAGTACTTC

D: TRBD2
V: TRBV27
size: few
J: TRBJ2-7
CDR3: CASSSYLGLAGDYEQYF
DNA: TGTGCCAGCAGTTCATACTTGGGACTAGCGGGGGATTACGAGCAGTACTTC

D: NA
V: TRBV29-1
size: few
J: TRBJ2-3
CDR3: CSVARQTSTDTQYF
DNA: TGCAGCGTTGCCCGACAGACTAGCACAGATACGCAGTATTTT

D: NA
V: TRBV4-1
size: NA
J: TRBJ2-7
CDR3: CASSQLAGPGEQYF
DNA: TGCGCCAGCAGCCAACTCGCAGGACCGGGAGAGCAGTACTTC

D: TRBD1
V: TRBV5-8
size: NA
J: TRBJ1-2
CDR3: CASSLRDRAYGYTF
DNA: TGTGCCAGCAGCTTGAGGGACAGGGCCTATGGCTACACCTTC

D: NA
V: TRBV12-3/TRBV12-4
size: few
J: TRBJ2-3
CDR3: CASTPGGSTDTQYF
DNA: TGTGCCAGCACTCCTGGGGGTTCCACAGATACGCAGTATTTT

D: TRBD1
V: TRBV5-1
size: NA
J: TRBJ1-6
CDR3: CASSWDSPNSPLHF
DNA: TGCGCCAGCAGCTGGGACAGCCCTAATTCACCCCTCCACTTT

D: NA
V: TRBV3-1
size: few
J: TRBJ2-1
CDR3: CASSQDAPYNEQFF
DNA: TGTGCCAGCAGCCAAGATGCGCCCTACAATGAGCAGTTCTTC